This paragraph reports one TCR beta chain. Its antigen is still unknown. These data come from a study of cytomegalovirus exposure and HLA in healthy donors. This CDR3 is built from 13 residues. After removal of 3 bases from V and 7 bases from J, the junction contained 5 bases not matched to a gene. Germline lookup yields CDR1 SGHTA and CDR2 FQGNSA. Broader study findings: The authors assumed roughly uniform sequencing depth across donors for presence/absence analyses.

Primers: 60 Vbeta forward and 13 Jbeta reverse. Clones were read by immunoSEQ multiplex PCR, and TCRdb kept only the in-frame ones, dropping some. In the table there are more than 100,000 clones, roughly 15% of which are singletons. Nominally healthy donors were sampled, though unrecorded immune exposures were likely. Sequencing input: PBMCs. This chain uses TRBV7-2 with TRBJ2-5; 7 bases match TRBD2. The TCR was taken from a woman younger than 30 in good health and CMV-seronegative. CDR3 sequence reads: CASSLGEGRTQYF. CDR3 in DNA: TGTGCCAGCAGCTTGGGGGAGGGGAGGACCCAGTACTTC.